The sequence of this T cell receptor (beta chain) was determined in a study of shared clonotypes between healthy human individuals. Clones were read by immunoSEQ multiplex PCR, and TCRdb kept only the in-frame ones, dropping some. The sample has 2,100,000 or so clones; around 95% are singletons. Regarding this clone: Its antigen is still unknown.

Regarding the study as a whole: Between several donors, naive CD4 clonotypes were shared at a level of about 5%.

Germline assignment: CDR1 SGHTA and CDR2 FQGNSA. The CDR3 has 13 amino acids. The V and J ends lost 4 bases and 9 bases respectively, with 10 bases between them. The TCR originated in a man younger than 35 in good health. The J gene is TRBJ1-6, the V gene TRBV7-2, with D maybe TRBD1 (5 bases). Source material: naive CD4+ T cells sorted from blood. Subset here: CD45RA+ positively selected. The CDR3 nucleotides are TGTGCCAGCAGCTCCGAGAGGGGTTCACCCCTCCACTTT. It codes for CASSSERGSPLHF.